This entry features one T cell receptor beta chain sequence. Its target is not known. Per-sample yields of isolated PBMCs were at least 6.5 million. Each sample yielded at least 5.5 micrograms of PBMC total RNA. This record comes from a study of blood T cells in healthy people across ages. Study findings and constraints: Age brought a roughly linear fall in TCR beta diversity measured per million T cells.

A sample-barcoded 5' primer and a J-beta primer mix were used in a second PCR of about 6 to 12 cycles. TCRdb ran MiXCR on the 5' RACE reads and lists one entry per CDR3 protein. The table shows roughly 900,000 distinct CDR3 sequences, with 25% to 35% occurring only once. V was pared by 5 bases and J by 2 bases, with 7 bases of the junction left unmatched. The CDR3 runs 16 residues. Per the germline V gene, CDR1 is SGHTA and CDR2 is FQGNSA. This rearrangement joins TRBV7-2 to TRBJ2-3; 10 bases agree with TRBD2. This TCR derives from a woman of 80 years or more in good health. The specimen sequenced was blood. The CDR3: CASSLQAGGYTDTQYF. In DNA form, the CDR3 reads TGTGCCAGCAGCCTCCAAGCGGGAGGGTACACAGATACGCAGTATTTT.